This TCR beta chain derives from a study of a mutant IDH1 vaccine in newly diagnosed glioma. Study background: It was at week 35 that visit V12 occurred, and at week 47 that visit V13 did. Study findings and constraints: No link was apparently found between pseudoprogression and changes in top peripheral T cell clonotypes. About 92% of patients showed vaccine-induced immune responses across multiple MHC alleles.

The method was immunoSEQ multiplex PCR; TCRdb's version includes in-frame clones alone and lacks a portion of them. The sample contains around 53,000 clones, 65% to 80% of which appear only once. By sample fraction, this clone is medium-sized (0.01 to 0.1%). As yet, its antigen is unknown. Specified time point: week 35, safety follow-up. With topical imiquimod, each dose of the vaccine consisted of 300 ug of mutant IDH1 20-mer peptide. There were eight vaccinations for patients, given in weeks 1, 3, 5, 7, 11, 15, 19 and 23. Sequenced material: PBMCs, taken from a glioma patient whose treatment included an IDH1 peptide vaccine. This clonotype was obtained from a man aged 35-49 years with glioma.

CDR3 bases: TGTGCCAGCTCATCGGAAGTGAACACTGAAGCTTTCTTT. Protein product: CASSSEVNTEAFF. This rearrangement joins TRBV18 to TRBJ1-1; D call uncertain. Germline lookup yields CDR1 KGHSH and CDR2 LQKENI. Trimming took off 5 bases at V and 0 bases at J, with 7 bases between the two ends. The CDR3 contains 13 residues. Filled out from reference TRBV18 and TRBJ1-1, the complete variable domain reads NAGVMQNPRHLVRRRGQEARLRCSPMKGHSHVYWYRQLPEEGLKFMVYLQKENIIDESGMPKERFSAEFPKEGPSILRIQQVVRGDSAAYFCASSSEVNTEAFFGQGTRLTVV.